The 8 T cell receptor beta chains below all came from one sample that was sequenced in a study of blood T cell repertoires in COVID-19. TCRdb's table, derived via immunoSEQ multiplex PCR, lists solely in-frame clones and lacks some. Here the sample spans about 75,000 clones, 85% to 90% being singletons. Material for sequencing was peripheral blood. The receptors were gathered from a human donor in a cohort sampled during active COVID-19.

The chain joins TRBV27 to TRBJ1-1, with D perhaps matching TRBD1 (6 bases). Deletions cut 0 bases from V and 1 base from J, with 15 bases between. Germline-derived CDR1 and CDR2 are MNHEY and SMNVEV (reference sequence). The CDR3 consists of 17 residues. The CDR3 nucleotides read TGTGCCAGCAGTTTATCGCTCCTCGGGGGGCCGAACACTGAAGCTTTCTTT. It specifies CASSLSLLGGPNTEAFF.

The genes are TRBV2 and TRBJ2-7, with a possible D match to TRBD2 (6 bases). CDR1 and CDR2 (germline): SNHLY, FYNNEI. Trimming removed 8 bases at V and 0 bases at J, with 11 bases between. The CDR3 length is 13 residues. CDR3 DNA sequence: TGTGCCAGCTGTGCGGGAAGCTCCTACGAGCAGTACTTC. It codes for CASCAGSSYEQYF.

The chain employs TRBV6-6 and TRBJ1-5, with D perhaps matching TRBD1 (6 bases). This CDR3 is 16 amino acids long. V lost 11 bases and J 0 bases, leaving 20 bases between the germline ends. Germline-derived CDR1 and CDR2 are MNHNY and SVGAGI (reference sequence). Here the CDR3 reads CAALGKQGNSNQPQHF. The CDR3 DNA sequence: TGTGCCGCACTGGGAAAACAGGGAAATAGCAATCAGCCCCAGCATTTT.

The chain recombines TRBV7-3 with TRBJ2-3; 12 positions match TRBD2. V shed 5 bases, J shed 7 bases, and the junction held 7 bases outside the gene matches. Germline V lookup: CDR1 SGHTA, CDR2 FQGTGA. The CDR3 runs 15 residues. The CDR3 protein is CASSPTSGSGNTQYF. Here the CDR3 DNA reads TGTGCCAGCAGCCCGACTAGCGGGAGTGGAAATACGCAGTATTTT.

This chain joins TRBV24-1 and TRBJ1-2, with D possibly TRBD1 on 5 matching bases. V lost 4 bases to trimming and J lost 5 bases, with 10 bases between them. This CDR3 spans 13 amino acids. Germline values: CDR1 KGHDR, CDR2 SFDVKD. The CDR3 DNA reads TGTGCCACCAGTGACGGAGACAGTTATGGCTACACCTTC. Its protein is CATSDGDSYGYTF.

The V and J genes are TRBV7-2 and TRBJ1-1, with TRBD1 identical over 8 bases. The V and J ends lost 4 bases and 4 bases, in that order; junction bases with no gene match: 8. Germline V gene lookup returns CDR1 SGHTA and CDR2 FQGNSA. The CDR3 contains 15 residues. This CDR3 reads CASSSITGGGTEAFF. The CDR3 DNA follows: TGTGCCAGCAGCTCTATTACAGGGGGAGGCACTGAAGCTTTCTTT.

This chain links TRBV6-2 or TRBV6-3 with TRBJ1-5; D is unresolved. Germline V lookup: CDR1 MNHEY, CDR2 SVGEGT. CDR3 length equals 17 residues. Trimming took off 0 bases at V and 4 bases at J, with 16 bases between the two ends. The CDR3 coding sequence is TGTGCCAGCAGTTACTCGAGCGAGGGTCGTTGGAATCAGCCCCAGCATTTT. Encoded protein: CASSYSSEGRWNQPQHF.

This clone was recorded once. The V call is TRBV7-2, the J call TRBJ2-3; 8 nucleotides align to TRBD2. With 4 bases clipped from V and 0 bases from J, the junction kept 15 bases outside the gene matches. The CDR3 runs to 19 residues. Per the germline V gene, CDR1 is SGHTA and CDR2 is FQGNSA. CDR3 region: CASSSGGGLAEDSTDTQYF. The CDR3 coding sequence is TGTGCCAGCAGCTCGGGGGGTGGACTAGCTGAAGATAGCACAGATACGCAGTATTTT.